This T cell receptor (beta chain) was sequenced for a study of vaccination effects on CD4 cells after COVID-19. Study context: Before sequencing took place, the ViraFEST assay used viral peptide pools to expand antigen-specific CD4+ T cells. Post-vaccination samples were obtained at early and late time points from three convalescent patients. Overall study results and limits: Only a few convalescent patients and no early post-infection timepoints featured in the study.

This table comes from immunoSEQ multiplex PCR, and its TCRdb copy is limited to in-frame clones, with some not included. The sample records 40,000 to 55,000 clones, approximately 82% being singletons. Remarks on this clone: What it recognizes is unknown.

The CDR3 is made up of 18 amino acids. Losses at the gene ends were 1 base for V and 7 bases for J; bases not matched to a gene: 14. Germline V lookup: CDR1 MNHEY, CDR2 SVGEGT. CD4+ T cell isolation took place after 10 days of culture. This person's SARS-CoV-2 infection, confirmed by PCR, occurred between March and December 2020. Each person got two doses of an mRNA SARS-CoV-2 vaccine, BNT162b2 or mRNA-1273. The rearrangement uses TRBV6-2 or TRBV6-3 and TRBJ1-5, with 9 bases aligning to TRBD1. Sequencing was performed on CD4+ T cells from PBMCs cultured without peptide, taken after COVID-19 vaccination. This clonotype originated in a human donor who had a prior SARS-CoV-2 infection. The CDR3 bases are TGTGCCAGCAGTTACTATCCGGGACAGGGCAGTTTAGAACAGCCCCAGCATTTT. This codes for CASSYYPGQGSLEQPQHF.